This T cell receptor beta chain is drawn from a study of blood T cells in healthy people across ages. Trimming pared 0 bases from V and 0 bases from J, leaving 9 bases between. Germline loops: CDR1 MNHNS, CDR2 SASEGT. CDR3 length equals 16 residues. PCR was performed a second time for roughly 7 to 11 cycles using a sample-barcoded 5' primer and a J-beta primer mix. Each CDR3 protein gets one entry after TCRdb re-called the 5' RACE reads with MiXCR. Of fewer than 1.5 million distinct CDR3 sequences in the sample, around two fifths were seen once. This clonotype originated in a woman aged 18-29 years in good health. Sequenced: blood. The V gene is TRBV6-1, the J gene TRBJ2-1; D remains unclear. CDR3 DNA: TGTGCCAGCAGTGAAGCCCTAGGCCTCTCCTACAATGAGCAGTTCTTC. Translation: CASSEALGLSYNEQFF.